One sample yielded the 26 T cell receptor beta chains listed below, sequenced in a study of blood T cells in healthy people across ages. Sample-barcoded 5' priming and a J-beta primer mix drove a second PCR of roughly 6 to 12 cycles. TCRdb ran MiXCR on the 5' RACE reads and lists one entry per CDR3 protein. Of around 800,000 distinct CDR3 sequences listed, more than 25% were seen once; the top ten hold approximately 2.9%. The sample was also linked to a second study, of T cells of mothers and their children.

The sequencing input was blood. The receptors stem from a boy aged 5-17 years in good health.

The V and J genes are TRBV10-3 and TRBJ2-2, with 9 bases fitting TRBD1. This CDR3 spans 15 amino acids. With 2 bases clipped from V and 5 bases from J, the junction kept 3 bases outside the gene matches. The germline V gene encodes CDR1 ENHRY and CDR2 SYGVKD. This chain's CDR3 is CAISEGTGRTGELFF. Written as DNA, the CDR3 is TGTGCCATCAGTGAGGGGACAGGGCGGACCGGGGAGCTGTTTTTT.

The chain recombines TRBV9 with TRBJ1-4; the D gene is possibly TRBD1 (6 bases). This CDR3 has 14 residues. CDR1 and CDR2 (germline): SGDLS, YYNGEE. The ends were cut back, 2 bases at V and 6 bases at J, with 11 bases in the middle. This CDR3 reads CASSVGGAYEKLFF. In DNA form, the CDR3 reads TGTGCCAGCAGCGTTGGGGGGGCGTATGAAAAACTGTTTTTT.

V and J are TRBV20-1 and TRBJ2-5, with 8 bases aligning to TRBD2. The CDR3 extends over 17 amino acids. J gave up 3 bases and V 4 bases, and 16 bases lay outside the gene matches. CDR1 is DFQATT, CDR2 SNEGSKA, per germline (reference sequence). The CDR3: CSATALTSENPKETQYF. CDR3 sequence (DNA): TGCAGTGCTACGGCCTTGACTAGCGAGAACCCAAAAGAGACCCAGTACTTC.

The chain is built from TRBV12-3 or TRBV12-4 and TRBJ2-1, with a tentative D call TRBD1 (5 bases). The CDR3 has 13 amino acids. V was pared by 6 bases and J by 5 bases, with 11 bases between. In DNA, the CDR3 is TGTGCCAGCAGGAAGGAAGGGGACAATGAGCAGTTCTTC. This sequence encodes CASRKEGDNEQFF.

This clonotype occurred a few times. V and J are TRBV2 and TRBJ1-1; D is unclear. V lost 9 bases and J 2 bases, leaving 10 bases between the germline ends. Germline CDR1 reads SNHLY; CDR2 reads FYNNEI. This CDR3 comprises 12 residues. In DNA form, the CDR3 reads TGTGCCAGTCGCCCAACCAACACTGAAGCTTTCTTT. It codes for CASRPTNTEAFF.

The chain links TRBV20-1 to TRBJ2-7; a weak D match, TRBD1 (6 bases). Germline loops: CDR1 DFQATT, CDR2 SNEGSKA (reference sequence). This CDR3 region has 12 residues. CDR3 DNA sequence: TGCAGCTGGGTGAGGACAGAATACGAGCAGTACTTC. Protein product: CSWVRTEYEQYF.

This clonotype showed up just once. The chain's CDR3 is CASSLAGERLYNEQFF. In DNA form, the CDR3 reads TGCGCCAGCAGCTTGGCCGGGGAGCGTCTCTACAATGAGCAGTTCTTC. V and J are TRBV5-1 and TRBJ2-1, with D possibly being TRBD2 (5 bases). With 0 bases removed from V and 3 bases from J, the gap between germline ends came to 13 bases. The CDR3 length is 16 residues. Germline V gives CDR1 SGHRS, CDR2 YFSETQ.

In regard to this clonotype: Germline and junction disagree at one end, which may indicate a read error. The CDR3 DNA follows: TGTGCCAGCAGAGAACGGGGAGGGCCAGCCACCGGGGAGCTGTCTTTT. Its protein product is CASRERGGPATGELSF. The genes are TRBV2 and TRBJ2-2; 7 bases agree with TRBD2. The length of the CDR3 is 16 residues. CDR1 and CDR2 (germline): SNHLY, FYNNEI.

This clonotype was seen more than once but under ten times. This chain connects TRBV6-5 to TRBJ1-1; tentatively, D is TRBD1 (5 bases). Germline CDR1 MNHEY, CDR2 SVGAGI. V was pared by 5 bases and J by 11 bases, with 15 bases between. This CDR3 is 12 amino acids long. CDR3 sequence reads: CASSGRGEGAFF. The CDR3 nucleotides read TGTGCCAGCAGTGGCCGGGGGGAGGGCGCTTTCTTT.

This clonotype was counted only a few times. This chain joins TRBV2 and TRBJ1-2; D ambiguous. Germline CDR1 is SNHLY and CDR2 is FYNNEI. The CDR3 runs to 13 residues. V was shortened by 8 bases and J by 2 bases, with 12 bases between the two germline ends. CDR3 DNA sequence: TGTGCCAGCGGTGGACTGGCCAACTATGGCTACACCTTC. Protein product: CASGGLANYGYTF. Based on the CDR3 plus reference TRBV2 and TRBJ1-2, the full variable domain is EPEVTQTPSHQVTQMGQEVILRCVPISNHLYFYWYRQILGQKVEFLVSFYNNEISEKSEIFDDQFSVERPDGSNFTLKIRSTKLEDSAMYFCASGGLANYGYTFGSGTRLTVV.

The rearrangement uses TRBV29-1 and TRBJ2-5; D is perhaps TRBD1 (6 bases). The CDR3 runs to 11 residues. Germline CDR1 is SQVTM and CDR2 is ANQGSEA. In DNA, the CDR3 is TGCAGTGCAGGGGATCGAGAGACCCAGTACTTC. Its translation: CSAGDRETQYF.

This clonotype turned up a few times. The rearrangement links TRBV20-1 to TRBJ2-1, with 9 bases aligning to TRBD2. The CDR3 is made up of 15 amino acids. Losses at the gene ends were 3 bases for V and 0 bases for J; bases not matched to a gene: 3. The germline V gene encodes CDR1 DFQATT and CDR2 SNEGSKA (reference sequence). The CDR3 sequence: CSASTSGPSYNEQFF. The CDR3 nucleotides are TGCAGTGCTAGTACTAGCGGGCCCTCCTACAATGAGCAGTTCTTC.

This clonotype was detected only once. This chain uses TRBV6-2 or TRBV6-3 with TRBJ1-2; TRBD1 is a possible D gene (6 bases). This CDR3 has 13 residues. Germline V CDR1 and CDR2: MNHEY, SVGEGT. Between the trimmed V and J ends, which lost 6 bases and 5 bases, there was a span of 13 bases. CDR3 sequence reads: CASRTGGGYGYTF. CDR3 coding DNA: TGTGCCAGCAGGACGGGGGGCGGTTATGGCTACACCTTC.

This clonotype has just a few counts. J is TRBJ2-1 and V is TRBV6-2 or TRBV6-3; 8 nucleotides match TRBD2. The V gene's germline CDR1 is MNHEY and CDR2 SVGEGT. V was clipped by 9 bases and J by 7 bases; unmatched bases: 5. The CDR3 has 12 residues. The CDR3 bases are TGTGCCAGTCGATCTAGCGGGAATGAGCAGTTCTTC. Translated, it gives CASRSSGNEQFF.

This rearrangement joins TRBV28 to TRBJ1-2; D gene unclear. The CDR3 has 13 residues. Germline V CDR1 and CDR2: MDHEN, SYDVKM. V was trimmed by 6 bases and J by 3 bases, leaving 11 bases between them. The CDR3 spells CASSIGGYYGYTF. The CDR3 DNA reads TGTGCCAGCAGCATAGGAGGGTACTATGGCTACACCTTC.

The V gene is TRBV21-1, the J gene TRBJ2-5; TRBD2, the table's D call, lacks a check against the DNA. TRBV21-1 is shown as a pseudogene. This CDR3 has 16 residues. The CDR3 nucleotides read TGTGCCAGCAGCAGTAAGGGGCCCAGAATCCAAGAGACCCAGTACTTC. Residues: CASSSKGPRIQETQYF.

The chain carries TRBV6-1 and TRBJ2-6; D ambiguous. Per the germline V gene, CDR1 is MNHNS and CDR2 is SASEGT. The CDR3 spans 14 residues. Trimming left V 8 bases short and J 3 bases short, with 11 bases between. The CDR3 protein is CASGKGHGANVLTF. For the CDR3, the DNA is TGTGCCAGCGGGAAGGGTCATGGGGCCAACGTCCTGACTTTC.

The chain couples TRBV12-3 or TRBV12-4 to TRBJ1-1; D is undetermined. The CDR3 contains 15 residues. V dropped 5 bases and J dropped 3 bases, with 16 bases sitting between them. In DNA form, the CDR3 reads TGTGCCAGCAGTACTGACCCGGGGAGGGACACTGAAGCTTTCTTT. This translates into CASSTDPGRDTEAFF.

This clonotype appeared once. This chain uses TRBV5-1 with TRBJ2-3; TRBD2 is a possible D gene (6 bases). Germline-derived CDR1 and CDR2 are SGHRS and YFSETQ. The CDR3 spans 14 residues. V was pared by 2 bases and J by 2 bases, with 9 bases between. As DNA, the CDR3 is TGCGCCAGCAGCTTACTAGCCCCCACAGATACGCAGTATTTT. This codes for CASSLLAPTDTQYF.

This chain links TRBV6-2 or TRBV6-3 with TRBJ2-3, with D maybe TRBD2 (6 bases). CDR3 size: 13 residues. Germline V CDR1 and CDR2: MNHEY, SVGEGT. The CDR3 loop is CLRGTDRTDTQYF. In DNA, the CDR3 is TGTTTGCGCGGGACCGATCGCACAGATACGCAGTATTTT.

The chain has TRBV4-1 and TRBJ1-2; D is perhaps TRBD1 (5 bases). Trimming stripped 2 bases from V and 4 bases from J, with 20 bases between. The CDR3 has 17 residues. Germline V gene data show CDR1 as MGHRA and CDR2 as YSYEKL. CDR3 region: CASSQKAAGVTPYGYTF. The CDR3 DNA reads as TGCGCCAGCAGCCAAAAAGCGGCGGGGGTAACCCCCTATGGCTACACCTTC.

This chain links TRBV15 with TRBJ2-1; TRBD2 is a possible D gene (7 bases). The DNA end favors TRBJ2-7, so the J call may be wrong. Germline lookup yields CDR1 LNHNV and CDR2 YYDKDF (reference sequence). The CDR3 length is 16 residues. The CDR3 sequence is CATSRDHLGGVYEQYF. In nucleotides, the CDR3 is TGTGCCACCAGCAGAGATCATTTAGGGGGGGTCTACGAGCAGTACTTC.

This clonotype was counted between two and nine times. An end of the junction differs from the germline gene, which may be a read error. The CDR3 loop reads CASSLVDAHGELFF. The CDR3 DNA is TGTGCCAGCAGCTTAGTAGACGCTCACGGGGAGCTGTTCTTT. This chain uses TRBV7-9 with TRBJ2-2; D perhaps matches TRBD2 (5 bases). The CDR3 totals 14 residues. Germline assignment: CDR1 SEHNR and CDR2 FQNEAQ (reference sequence).

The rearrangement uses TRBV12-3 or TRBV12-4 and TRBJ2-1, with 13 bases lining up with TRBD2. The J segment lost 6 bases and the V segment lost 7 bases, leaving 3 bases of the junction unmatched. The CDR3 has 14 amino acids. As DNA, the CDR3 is TGTGCCAGCACCACTAGCGGGGGGGGCAATGAGCAGTTCTTC. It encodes CASTTSGGGNEQFF.

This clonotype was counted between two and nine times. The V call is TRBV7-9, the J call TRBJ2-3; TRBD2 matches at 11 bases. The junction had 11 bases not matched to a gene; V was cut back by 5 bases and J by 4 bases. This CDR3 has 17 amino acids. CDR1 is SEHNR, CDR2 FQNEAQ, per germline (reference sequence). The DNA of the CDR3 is TGTGCCAGCAGCAACCGACTAGCGGGATCCACCCCAGATACGCAGTATTTT. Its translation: CASSNRLAGSTPDTQYF.

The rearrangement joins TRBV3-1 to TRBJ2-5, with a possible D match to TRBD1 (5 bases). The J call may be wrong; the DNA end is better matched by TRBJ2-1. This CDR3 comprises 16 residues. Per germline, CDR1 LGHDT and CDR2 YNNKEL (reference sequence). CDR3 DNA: TGTGCCAGCAGCCAAGAGGGAACAGGTATTAACAATGAGCAGTTCTTC. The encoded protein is CASSQEGTGINNEQFF.